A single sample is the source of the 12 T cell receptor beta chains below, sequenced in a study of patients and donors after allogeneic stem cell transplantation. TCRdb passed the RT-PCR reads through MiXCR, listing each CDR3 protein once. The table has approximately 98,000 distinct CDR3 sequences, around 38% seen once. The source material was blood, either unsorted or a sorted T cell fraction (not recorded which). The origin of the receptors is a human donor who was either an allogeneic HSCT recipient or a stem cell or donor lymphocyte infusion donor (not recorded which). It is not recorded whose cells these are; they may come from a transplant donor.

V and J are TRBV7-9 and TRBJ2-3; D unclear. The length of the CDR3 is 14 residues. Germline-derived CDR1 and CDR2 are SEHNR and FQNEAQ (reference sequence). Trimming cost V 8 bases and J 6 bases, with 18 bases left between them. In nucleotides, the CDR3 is TGTGCCAGCCTTAGGATTTCAGCCATCGATACGCAGTATTTT. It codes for CASLRISAIDTQYF.

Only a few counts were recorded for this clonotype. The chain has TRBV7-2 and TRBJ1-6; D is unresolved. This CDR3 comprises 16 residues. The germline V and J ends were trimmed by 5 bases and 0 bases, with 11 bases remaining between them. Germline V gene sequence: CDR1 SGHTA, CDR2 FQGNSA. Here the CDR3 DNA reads TGTGCCAGCAGCCCCCCCTGGAGCTCCTATAATTCACCCCTCCACTTT. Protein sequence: CASSPPWSSYNSPLHF.

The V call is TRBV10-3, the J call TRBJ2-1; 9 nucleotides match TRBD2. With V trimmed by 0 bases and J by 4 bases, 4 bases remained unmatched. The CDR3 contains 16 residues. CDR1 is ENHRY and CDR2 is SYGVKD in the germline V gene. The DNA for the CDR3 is TGTGCCATCAGTGAGTCTGCTAGCGGGGAATACAATGAGCAGTTCTTC. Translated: CAISESASGEYNEQFF.

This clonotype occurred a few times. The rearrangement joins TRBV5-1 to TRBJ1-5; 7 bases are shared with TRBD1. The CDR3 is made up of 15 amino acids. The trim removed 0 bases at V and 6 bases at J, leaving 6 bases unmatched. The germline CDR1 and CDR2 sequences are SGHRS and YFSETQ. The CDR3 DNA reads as TGCGCCAGCAGCTTGGGACAGGGTTCTGGTCAGCCCCAGCATTTT. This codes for CASSLGQGSGQPQHF.

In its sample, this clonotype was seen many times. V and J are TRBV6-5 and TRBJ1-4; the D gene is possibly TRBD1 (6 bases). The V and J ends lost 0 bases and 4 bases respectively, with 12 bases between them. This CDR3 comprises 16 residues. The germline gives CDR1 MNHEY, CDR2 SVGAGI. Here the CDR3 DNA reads TGTGCCAGCAGTTACTCTCCGGACAGACGTAATGAAAAACTGTTTTTT. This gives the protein CASSYSPDRRNEKLFF.

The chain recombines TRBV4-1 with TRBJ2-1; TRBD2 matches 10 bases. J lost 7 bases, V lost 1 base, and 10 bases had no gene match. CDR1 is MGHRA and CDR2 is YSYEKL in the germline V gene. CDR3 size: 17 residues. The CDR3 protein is CASSQGLLAGVRNEQFF. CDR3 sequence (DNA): TGCGCCAGCAGCCAAGGTCTCCTAGCGGGAGTAAGAAATGAGCAGTTCTTC.

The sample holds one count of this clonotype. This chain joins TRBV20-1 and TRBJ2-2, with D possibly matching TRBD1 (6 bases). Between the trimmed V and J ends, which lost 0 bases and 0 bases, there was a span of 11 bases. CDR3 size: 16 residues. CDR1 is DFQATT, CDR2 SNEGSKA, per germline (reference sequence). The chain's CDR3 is CSARDRRTANTGELFF. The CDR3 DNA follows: TGCAGTGCTAGAGATAGGAGGACAGCGAACACCGGGGAGCTGTTTTTT.

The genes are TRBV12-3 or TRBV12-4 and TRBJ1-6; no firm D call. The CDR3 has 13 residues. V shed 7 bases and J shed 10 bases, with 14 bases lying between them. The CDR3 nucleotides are TGTGCCAGCACCTTGGCGGACGGATCACCCCTCCACTTT. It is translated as CASTLADGSPLHF.

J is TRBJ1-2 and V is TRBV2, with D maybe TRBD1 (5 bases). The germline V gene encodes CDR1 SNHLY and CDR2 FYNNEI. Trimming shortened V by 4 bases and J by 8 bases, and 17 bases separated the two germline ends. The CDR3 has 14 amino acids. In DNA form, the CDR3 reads TGTGCCAGCAGTGCTACCGACAGCCCTGGGGGCTACACCTTC. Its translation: CASSATDSPGGYTF.

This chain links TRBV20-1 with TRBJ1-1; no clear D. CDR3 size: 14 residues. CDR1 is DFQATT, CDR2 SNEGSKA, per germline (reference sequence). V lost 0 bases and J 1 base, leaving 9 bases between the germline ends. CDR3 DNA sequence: TGCAGTGCTAGAGATAGGATAGGGAACACTGAAGCTTTCTTT. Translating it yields CSARDRIGNTEAFF.

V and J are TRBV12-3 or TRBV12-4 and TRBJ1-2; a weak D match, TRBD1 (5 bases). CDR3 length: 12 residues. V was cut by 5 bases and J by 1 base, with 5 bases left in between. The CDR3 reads CASSDSNYGYTF. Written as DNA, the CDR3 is TGTGCCAGCAGTGACAGTAACTATGGCTACACCTTC.

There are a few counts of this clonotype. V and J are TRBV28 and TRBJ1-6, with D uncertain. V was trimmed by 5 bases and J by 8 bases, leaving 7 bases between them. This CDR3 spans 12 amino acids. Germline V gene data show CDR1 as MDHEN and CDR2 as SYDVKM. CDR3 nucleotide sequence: TGTGCCAGCAGTGTTTACCATTCACCCCTCCACTTT. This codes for CASSVYHSPLHF.